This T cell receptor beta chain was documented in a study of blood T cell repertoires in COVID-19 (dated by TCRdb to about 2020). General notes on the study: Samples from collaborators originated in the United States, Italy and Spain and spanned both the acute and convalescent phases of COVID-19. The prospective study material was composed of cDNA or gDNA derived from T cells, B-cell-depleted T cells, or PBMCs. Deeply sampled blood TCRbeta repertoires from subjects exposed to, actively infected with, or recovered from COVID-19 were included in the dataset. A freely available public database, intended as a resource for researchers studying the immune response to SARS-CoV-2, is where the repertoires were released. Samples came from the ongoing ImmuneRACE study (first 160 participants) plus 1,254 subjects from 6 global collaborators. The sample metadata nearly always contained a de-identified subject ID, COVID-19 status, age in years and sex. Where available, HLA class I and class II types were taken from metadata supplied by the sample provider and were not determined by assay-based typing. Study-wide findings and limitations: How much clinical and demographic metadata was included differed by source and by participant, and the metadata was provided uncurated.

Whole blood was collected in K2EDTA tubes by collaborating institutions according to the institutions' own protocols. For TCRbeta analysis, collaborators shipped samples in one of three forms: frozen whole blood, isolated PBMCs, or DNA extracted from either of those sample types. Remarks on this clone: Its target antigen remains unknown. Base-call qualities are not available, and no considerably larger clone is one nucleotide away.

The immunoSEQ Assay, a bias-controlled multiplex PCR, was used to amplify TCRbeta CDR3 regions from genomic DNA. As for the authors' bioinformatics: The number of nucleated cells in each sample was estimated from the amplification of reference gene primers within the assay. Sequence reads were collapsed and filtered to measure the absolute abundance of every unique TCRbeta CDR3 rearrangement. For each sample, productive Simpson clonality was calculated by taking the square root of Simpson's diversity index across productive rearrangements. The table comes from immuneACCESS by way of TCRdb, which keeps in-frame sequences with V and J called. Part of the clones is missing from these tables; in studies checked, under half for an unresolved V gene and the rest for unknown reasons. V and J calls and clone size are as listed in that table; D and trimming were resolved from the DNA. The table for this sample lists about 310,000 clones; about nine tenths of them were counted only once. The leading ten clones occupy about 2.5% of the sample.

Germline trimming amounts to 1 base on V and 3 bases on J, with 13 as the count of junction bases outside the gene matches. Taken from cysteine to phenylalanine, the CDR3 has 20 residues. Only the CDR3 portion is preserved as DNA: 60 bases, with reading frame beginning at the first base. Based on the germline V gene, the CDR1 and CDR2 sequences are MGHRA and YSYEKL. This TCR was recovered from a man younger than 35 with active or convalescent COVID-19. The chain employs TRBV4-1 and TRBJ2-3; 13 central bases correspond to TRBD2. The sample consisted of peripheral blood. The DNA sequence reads TGCGCCAGCAGCCAAGTTTGGAGCTGGACTAGCGGGAGATCGACAGATACGCAGTATTTT. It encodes CASSQVWSWTSGRSTDTQYF.